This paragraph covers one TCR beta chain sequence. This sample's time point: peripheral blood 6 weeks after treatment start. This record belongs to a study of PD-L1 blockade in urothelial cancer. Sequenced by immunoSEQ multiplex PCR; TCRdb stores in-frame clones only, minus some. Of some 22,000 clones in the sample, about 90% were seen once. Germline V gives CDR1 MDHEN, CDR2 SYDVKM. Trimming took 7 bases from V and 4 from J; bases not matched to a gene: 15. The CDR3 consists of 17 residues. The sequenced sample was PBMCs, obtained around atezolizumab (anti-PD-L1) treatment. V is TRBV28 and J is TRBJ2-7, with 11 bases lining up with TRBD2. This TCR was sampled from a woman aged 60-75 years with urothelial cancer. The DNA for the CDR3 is TGTGCCAGCACTCACCCCCTAGCGGGGGGTCCCGGGTACGAGCAGTACTTC. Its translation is CASTHPLAGGPGYEQYF.